What follows is one TCR beta chain and its context. These data are taken from a study of blood T cell repertoires in COVID-19. V trimming: 0 bases; J trimming: 8 bases; junction bases outside the gene matches: 4. The CDR3 is made up of 16 amino acids. From germline, CDR1 is MGHRA and CDR2 YSYEKL. Source study methods: Estimation of nucleated cell counts relied on the amplification of reference gene primers. Assay used: immunoSEQ multiplex PCR; TCRdb lists only in-frame clones, some missing. Clonal size and the V and J genes are those of that table, whereas D and trimming came from the DNA. The sample includes 450,000 or so clones, around nine tenths of them seen just once.

Sequenced material: peripheral blood. The J gene is TRBJ2-1, the V gene TRBV4-1; TRBD2 aligns across 13 bases. The receptor was isolated from a man between 18 and 35 years old with COVID-19, enrolled during active disease. As DNA, the CDR3 is TGCGCCAGCAGCCAAGAAGGACTAGCGGGAGATGATGAGCAGTTCTTC. As protein: CASSQEGLAGDDEQFF.